This T cell receptor beta chain was captured in a study of blood T cell repertoires in COVID-19. At the level of the study: The origin of the acute and convalescent COVID-19 samples was the United States, Italy and Spain. T cells, B-cell-depleted T cells, or PBMCs provided the cDNA or gDNA that served as material.

Authors' analysis steps: Amplification with reference gene primers provided the estimates of nucleated cell counts. Clones were sequenced by immunoSEQ multiplex PCR, and TCRdb holds only the in-frame ones, with some missing. V and J calls and clone size are given by that table; D and trimming were obtained from the DNA. The sample shows approximately 300,000 clones, 80% to 90% of them seen only once. From germline, CDR1 is GTSNPN and CDR2 SVGIG (reference sequence). The CDR3 length is 13 residues. The ends were cut back, 5 bases at V and 1 base at J, with 11 bases in the middle. The receptor comes from a woman in her 40s with acute or convalescent COVID-19. The chain combines TRBV30 with TRBJ1-1; D might be TRBD1 (6 bases). The source material was peripheral blood. CDR3 in DNA: TGTGCCTGGGGACAGCTGGAGAACACTGAAGCTTTCTTT. This gives the protein CAWGQLENTEAFF.